This T cell receptor (beta chain) was identified during a study of blood T cell repertoires in COVID-19. Study as a whole: T cells, B-cell-depleted T cells, or PBMCs supplied cDNA or gDNA.

Methods used by the authors: Estimation of nucleated cell counts was performed using reference gene primer amplification. TCRdb keeps only in-frame clones here, not all; method: immunoSEQ multiplex PCR. The V and J calls and clone size come from that table; D and trimming were worked out from the DNA. This sample has over 200,000 clones, with 84% found just once. After removal of 1 base from V and 8 bases from J, the junction contained 13 bases not matched to a gene. The V gene's germline CDR1 is MGHDK and CDR2 SYGVNS. The CDR3 consists of 16 residues. The sample taken for sequencing was PBMCs or T cells enriched from blood (not recorded which). The TCR sequence derives from a man aged 55 to 70 who had recovered from COVID-19. This rearrangement joins TRBV25-1 to TRBJ1-2; 7 nucleotides match TRBD1. This chain's CDR3 is CASSESGTVLSWGYTF. CDR3 sequence (DNA): TGTGCCAGCAGTGAATCAGGGACAGTTCTTTCGTGGGGCTACACCTTC.